The 26 T cell receptor beta chains given below trace back to one sample, sequenced in a study of identifying expanded T cells in peripheral blood. Only in-frame clones appear in the TCRdb table, and some are missing; sequencing was by immunoSEQ multiplex PCR. The data show some 72,000 clones, roughly 90% seen once. Sequenced sample: blood. These receptors were obtained from a person between 18 and 70 years old in good health.

The chain recombines TRBV30 with TRBJ2-7, with D hard to call. Trimming removed 0 bases at V and 3 bases at J, with 9 bases between. This CDR3 comprises 13 residues. Per germline, CDR1 GTSNPN and CDR2 SVGIG (reference sequence). The CDR3 here is CAWSVSIYYEQYF. CDR3 nucleotides: TGTGCCTGGAGTGTAAGCATATACTACGAGCAGTACTTC. Supplemented by reference TRBV30 and TRBJ2-7, the full variable domain reads SQTIHQWPATLVQPVGSPLSLECTVEGTSNPNLYWYRQAAGRGLQLLFYSVGIGQISSEVPQNLSASRPQDRQFILSSKKLLLSDSGFYLCAWSVSIYYEQYFGPGTRLTVT.

There are a few counts of this clone. The V gene is TRBV28, the J gene TRBJ2-2, with unresolved D. V lost 3 bases to trimming and J lost 9 bases, with 11 bases between them. CDR3 length: 13 residues. Germline assignment: CDR1 MDHEN and CDR2 SYDVKM. This chain's CDR3 is CASSLDPARELFF. The DNA for the CDR3 is TGTGCCAGCAGTTTGGACCCGGCCCGGGAGCTGTTTTTT.

This chain joins TRBV7-2 and TRBJ2-7; 7 positions agree with TRBD2. Germline V gene sequence: CDR1 SGHTA, CDR2 FQGNSA. The CDR3 is 15 amino acids. With V trimmed by 2 bases and J by 3 bases, 7 bases remained unmatched. The CDR3 nucleotides are TGTGCCAGCAGCTTATCAGCGGGGACCGTCTACGAGCAGTACTTC. As protein: CASSLSAGTVYEQYF.

In its sample, this clone was seen a few times. CDR3 DNA sequence: TGCGCCAGCAGCACGGGACAGGGAAGCTACACCTTC. Residues: CASSTGQGSYTF. The chain uses TRBV5-1 and TRBJ1-2; 9 nucleotides agree with TRBD1. This CDR3 region has 12 residues. Per the germline V gene, CDR1 is SGHRS and CDR2 is YFSETQ. V was pared by 4 bases and J by 9 bases, with 4 bases of the junction left unmatched.

The chain recombines TRBV29-1 with TRBJ2-2; D call uncertain. V dropped 7 bases and J dropped 0 bases, with 9 bases sitting between them. Germline V lookup: CDR1 SQVTM, CDR2 ANQGSEA. There are 13 residues in the CDR3. The DNA for the CDR3 is TGCAGCGCGACGGTTTCGAACACCGGGGAGCTGTTTTTT. Its protein product is CSATVSNTGELFF.

The gene calls are TRBV2 and TRBJ2-3; tentative D call: TRBD1 (6 bases). V shed 6 bases and J shed 4 bases, with 17 bases lying between them. Germline CDR1 and CDR2: SNHLY and FYNNEI. The CDR3 covers 15 residues. Here the CDR3 DNA reads TGTGCCAGCAGGCTACGGGACATACCTTCAGATACGCAGTATTTT. Its translation: CASRLRDIPSDTQYF.

The DNA of the CDR3 is TGTGCCAGCAGTTACCCCGGGACACGCTACGAGCAGTACTTC. Residues: CASSYPGTRYEQYF. The chain is built from TRBV28 and TRBJ2-7; D may be TRBD1 (6 bases). CDR3 length equals 14 residues. Germline loops: CDR1 MDHEN, CDR2 SYDVKM. The V and J ends lost 4 bases and 3 bases respectively, with 13 bases between them.

CDR3 DNA: TGTGCCAGCAGCTTAGTAGAGACCCAGTACTTC. This translates into CASSLVETQYF. This chain connects TRBV7-2 to TRBJ2-5; D not certain. This CDR3 has 11 residues. Germline values: CDR1 SGHTA, CDR2 FQGNSA. The V end was cut by 1 base, the J end by 4 bases, with 1 base between.

The rearrangement links TRBV7-2 to TRBJ2-7; D is undetermined. The V end was cut by 6 bases, the J end by 3 bases, with 15 bases between. This CDR3 spans 14 amino acids. The germline gives CDR1 SGHTA, CDR2 FQGNSA. The CDR3 region has the DNA TGTGCCAGCAGTTTTGGCGGAGATCTCTACGAGCAGTACTTC. Residues: CASSFGGDLYEQYF.

V usage is TRBV2 and J usage is TRBJ2-1; the D gene is possibly TRBD1 (6 bases). Germline V gene lookup returns CDR1 SNHLY and CDR2 FYNNEI. The V and J ends lost 4 bases and 5 bases respectively, with 12 bases between them. This CDR3 has 14 amino acids. CDR3 in DNA: TGTGCCAGCAGTGTTATGGGGGCGGACAATGAGCAGTTCTTC. This gives the protein CASSVMGADNEQFF. Full variable domain (remainder filled in from reference TRBV2 and TRBJ2-1): EPEVTQTPSHQVTQMGQEVILRCVPISNHLYFYWYRQILGQKVEFLVSFYNNEISEKSEIFDDQFSVERPDGSNFTLKIRSTKLEDSAMYFCASSVMGADNEQFFGPGTRLTVL.

The chain uses TRBV7-2 and TRBJ1-5; no firm D call. CDR1 and CDR2 from the germline V gene are SGHTA and FQGNSA. Between the trimmed V and J ends, which lost 2 bases and 1 base, there was a span of 3 bases. The CDR3 is 13 residues long. The chain's CDR3 is CASSLISNQPQHF. The CDR3 DNA reads as TGTGCCAGCAGCTTAATCAGCAATCAGCCCCAGCATTTT.

The chain is built from TRBV4-1 and TRBJ1-5; tentatively, D is TRBD1 (6 bases). Looked up from germline, CDR1 is MGHRA and CDR2 is YSYEKL. CDR3 length: 15 residues. The V gene lost 1 base and the J gene lost 2 bases, with 9 bases spanning the gap. The CDR3 sequence is CASSQGGHGNQPQHF. DNA for the CDR3: TGCGCCAGCAGCCAAGGGGGGCACGGCAATCAGCCCCAGCATTTT.

The chain couples TRBV4-3 to TRBJ1-3; no reliable D call. Trimming cost V 0 bases and J 0 bases, with 6 bases left between them. Germline loops: CDR1 LGHNA, CDR2 YSLEER. This CDR3 has 15 amino acids. For the CDR3, the DNA is TGCGCCAGCAGCCAAGATGGAAGCTCTGGAAACACCATATATTTT. This translates into CASSQDGSSGNTIYF.

V and J are TRBV5-1 and TRBJ2-2, with 7 bases that match TRBD2. Germline V gene lookup returns CDR1 SGHRS and CDR2 YFSETQ. J gave up 0 bases and V 3 bases, and 5 bases lay outside the gene matches. The length of the CDR3 is 16 residues. The CDR3 DNA is TGCGCCAGCAGCTGGGGAGGGTTGACGAACACCGGGGAGCTGTTTTTT. It specifies CASSWGGLTNTGELFF.

This clone was recorded once. The chain is built from TRBV19 and TRBJ1-1; 8 bases are shared with TRBD1. Unmatched junction bases numbered 7, after V lost 5 bases and J lost 2 bases. The length of the CDR3 is 15 residues. CDR1 and CDR2 (germline): LNHDA, SQIVND (reference sequence). The CDR3, as DNA: TGTGCCAGTAGTCAGCCAGGGGGCGGCAACACTGAAGCTTTCTTT. It yields the protein CASSQPGGGNTEAFF.

The chain's CDR3 is CASSLAWGTEAFF. CDR3 DNA sequence: TGTGCCAGCAGCTTAGCCTGGGGCACTGAAGCTTTCTTT. The chain links TRBV7-8 to TRBJ1-1, with no clear D. The V gene's germline CDR1 is SGHVS and CDR2 FQNEAQ. CDR3 length: 13 amino acids. With 0 bases removed from V and 4 bases from J, the gap between germline ends came to 6 bases.

The chain joins TRBV7-9 to TRBJ1-5; D uncertain. V lost 1 base to trimming and J lost 0 bases, with 1 base between them. Per the germline V gene, CDR1 is SEHNR and CDR2 is FQNEAQ (reference sequence). The CDR3 is 13 residues long. CDR3 sequence: CASSLVSNQPQHF. The CDR3 nucleotides are TGTGCCAGCAGCTTAGTTAGCAATCAGCCCCAGCATTTT.

The rearrangement uses TRBV4-3 and TRBJ1-4; D is possibly TRBD1 (6 bases). Germline V gene lookup returns CDR1 LGHNA and CDR2 YSLEER. The CDR3 is made up of 15 amino acids. Trimming took 3 bases from V and 0 from J, leaving 8 bases between them. CDR3 sequence (DNA): TGCGCCAGCAGCCAGGACAGCTCAACTAATGAAAAACTGTTTTTT. Translation: CASSQDSSTNEKLFF.

V is TRBV7-7 and J is TRBJ2-7, with TRBD2 matching over 9 bases. V was pared by 3 bases and J by 2 bases, with 5 bases of the junction left unmatched. CDR3 length: 15 amino acids. The V gene's germline CDR1 is SSHAT and CDR2 FNYEAQ (reference sequence). The CDR3 DNA reads TGTGCCAGCAGCTTGGCTGCGGGAGGGACCTACGAGCAGTACTTC. This translates into CASSLAAGGTYEQYF.

V is TRBV21-1 and J is TRBJ2-5; the table's D call, TRBD2, was not checked against the DNA. TRBV21-1 is a pseudogene locus. CDR3 length: 16 residues. The CDR3 sequence is CASSKEGPSGEETQYF. The CDR3 region has the DNA TGTGCCAGCAGCAAAGAAGGGCCTAGCGGGGAAGAGACCCAGTACTTC.

The chain carries TRBV18 and TRBJ1-2; weak D call: TRBD1 (5 bases). From germline, CDR1 is KGHSH and CDR2 LQKENI. This CDR3 is built from 19 residues. V lost 4 bases and J lost 0, with 24 bases in between. The CDR3 nucleotides are TGTGCCAGCTCACGAGGGACGGCGACGGGAGGGAAAGCTAACTATGGCTACACCTTC. Amino acids: CASSRGTATGGKANYGYTF.

The J gene is TRBJ2-5, the V gene TRBV6-5; 10 bases agree with TRBD2. Per germline, CDR1 MNHEY and CDR2 SVGAGI. The V and J ends lost 10 bases and 3 bases, in that order; junction bases with no gene match: 5. The CDR3 loop spans 13 amino acids. The CDR3 loop reads CATSGGGEETQYF. As DNA, the CDR3 is TGTGCCACAAGCGGGGGGGGAGAAGAGACCCAGTACTTC.

This sequence joins TRBV18 and TRBJ2-5; no clear D gene. The germline CDR1 and CDR2 sequences are KGHSH and LQKENI. V lost 0 bases, J lost 1 base, and 9 bases lay in between. This CDR3 is 15 amino acids long. CDR3: CASSPPGRAQETQYF. For the CDR3, the DNA is TGTGCCAGCTCACCACCTGGCCGTGCCCAAGAGACCCAGTACTTC.

The chain is built from TRBV5-4 and TRBJ2-5; D may be TRBD2 (6 bases). Germline CDR1 and CDR2: SGHNT and YYREEE (reference sequence). This CDR3 has 18 amino acids. Trimming removed 4 bases at V and 2 bases at J, with 24 bases between. CDR3 bases: TGTGCCAGCAGCGGAGCCCCCCGGGGACTGTGGGGGCAAGAGACCCAGTACTTC. Translation gives CASSGAPRGLWGQETQYF.

The gene calls are TRBV4-1 and TRBJ1-2; D is unclear. The CDR3 contains 15 residues. CDR1 is MGHRA, CDR2 YSYEKL, per germline. The V end was cut by 1 base, the J end by 4 bases, with 13 bases between. This chain's CDR3 is CASSQGDSGSYGYTF. The CDR3 region has the DNA TGCGCCAGCAGCCAAGGAGATTCGGGGTCCTATGGCTACACCTTC.

The chain links TRBV7-2 to TRBJ1-1, with D tentatively TRBD1 (5 bases). The V gene's germline CDR1 is SGHTA and CDR2 FQGNSA. CDR3 length: 14 residues. Trimming removed 2 bases from V and 1 base from J, with 8 bases in between. The CDR3 is CASSLSQGNTEAFF. The CDR3 DNA reads TGTGCCAGCAGCTTATCGCAGGGGAACACTGAAGCTTTCTTT.